A single sample gave rise to the 6 T cell receptor beta chains below, sequenced in a study of T-cell memory formation after mild COVID-19. Using its own MiXCR run on the 5' RACE reads, TCRdb lists one record per CDR3 protein. The sample has about 210,000 distinct CDR3 sequences; approximately 10% are singletons. Sequences were obtained from PBMCs or a T cell subset sorted from them (not recorded which). The receptors here all came from a man aged 18 to 30 who had mild COVID-19 (a few samples of this study predate the infection). Cell type and time point are not known.

The chain couples TRBV5-5 to TRBJ2-6; D is possibly TRBD1 (5 bases). The CDR3 totals 16 residues. The germline V gene encodes CDR1 SGHKS and CDR2 YYEKEE (reference sequence). V gave up 0 bases and J gave up 2 bases, with 9 bases separating them. CDR3 amino acids: CASSLGQHTGANVLTF. The CDR3 bases are TGTGCCAGCAGCTTGGGACAGCACACTGGGGCCAACGTCCTGACTTTC.

The chain carries TRBV6-4 and TRBJ2-2; maybe TRBD1 (5 bases). V lost 4 bases and J lost 2, with 8 bases in between. Germline V gene data show CDR1 as MRHNA and CDR2 as SNTAGT. This CDR3 has 14 residues. For the CDR3, the DNA is TGTGCCAGCAGTGTGGGGCATAACACCGGGGAGCTGTTTTTT. Protein product: CASSVGHNTGELFF.

This clonotype was observed a few times. CDR3 region: CASSWGQSGEAFF. The CDR3 DNA reads TGCGCCAGCAGCTGGGGACAGTCGGGTGAAGCTTTCTTT. The chain has TRBV5-1 and TRBJ1-1; 7 nucleotides match TRBD1. V lost 3 bases, J lost 7 bases, and 6 bases stayed unmatched. The CDR3 runs 13 residues. Germline V lookup: CDR1 SGHRS, CDR2 YFSETQ.

This clonotype appeared many times. An end of the junction differs from the germline gene, which may be a read error. The chain is built from TRBV7-2 and TRBJ2-2; no clear D. In germline, CDR1 is SGHTA, CDR2 FQGNSA. The CDR3 extends over 12 amino acids. The CDR3 loop is CASSLVGSPWVF. As DNA, the CDR3 is TGTGCCAGCAGCTTAGTCGGGTCCCCCTGGGTTTTT.

This clonotype appeared a few times. The chain recombines TRBV7-2 with TRBJ1-3; D remains unclear. V gave up 5 bases and J gave up 3 bases, with 2 bases separating them. The CDR3 covers 11 residues. Germline V gives CDR1 SGHTA, CDR2 FQGNSA. The CDR3 DNA is TGTGCCAGCAGCCGTGGAAACACCATATATTTT. As protein: CASSRGNTIYF.

In its sample, this clonotype was seen a few times. The J gene is TRBJ2-7, the V gene TRBV7-8; D is possibly TRBD1 (5 bases). The CDR3 is 15 amino acids. Germline CDR1 reads SGHVS; CDR2 reads FQNEAQ. V lost 4 bases to trimming and J lost 2 bases, with 15 bases between them. CDR3 nucleotide sequence: TGTGCCAGCAGCTCCGGTTTCCCGGACACCTACGAGCAGTACGTC. The encoded protein is CASSSGFPDTYEQYV.